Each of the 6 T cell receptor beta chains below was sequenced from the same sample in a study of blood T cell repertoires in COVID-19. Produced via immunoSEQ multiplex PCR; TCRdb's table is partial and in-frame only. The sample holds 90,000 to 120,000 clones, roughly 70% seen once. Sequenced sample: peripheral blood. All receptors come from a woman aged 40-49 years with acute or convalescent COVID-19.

CDR3 bases: TGTGCCAGCATCTCCGCACCGGGACAACTTACCACCGGGGAGCTGTTTTTT. It is translated as CASISAPGQLTTGELFF. The rearrangement joins TRBV28 to TRBJ2-2; tentatively, D is TRBD1 (6 bases). CDR3 length: 17 amino acids. The germline V and J ends were trimmed by 7 bases and 4 bases, with 22 bases remaining between them. Germline-derived CDR1 and CDR2 are MDHEN and SYDVKM.

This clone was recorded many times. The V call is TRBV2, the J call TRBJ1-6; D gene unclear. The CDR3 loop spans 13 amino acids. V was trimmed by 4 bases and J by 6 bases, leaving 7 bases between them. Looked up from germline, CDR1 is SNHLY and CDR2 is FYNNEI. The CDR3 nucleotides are TGTGCCAGCAGTGGGCAACCTAATTCACCCCTCCACTTT. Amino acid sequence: CASSGQPNSPLHF.

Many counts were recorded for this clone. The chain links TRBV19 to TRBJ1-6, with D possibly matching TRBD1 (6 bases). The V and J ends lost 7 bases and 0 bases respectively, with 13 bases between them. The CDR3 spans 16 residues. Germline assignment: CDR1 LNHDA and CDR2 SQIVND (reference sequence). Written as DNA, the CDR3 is TGTGCCAGTACCAGGGGTAGGGCCTCCTATAATTCACCCCTCCACTTT. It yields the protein CASTRGRASYNSPLHF.

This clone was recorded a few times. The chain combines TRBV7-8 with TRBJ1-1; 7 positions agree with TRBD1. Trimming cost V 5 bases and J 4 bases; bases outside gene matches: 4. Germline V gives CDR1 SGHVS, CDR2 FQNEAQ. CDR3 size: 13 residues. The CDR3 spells CASSRQGRTEAFF. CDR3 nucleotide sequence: TGTGCCAGCAGCCGACAGGGTCGCACTGAAGCTTTCTTT.

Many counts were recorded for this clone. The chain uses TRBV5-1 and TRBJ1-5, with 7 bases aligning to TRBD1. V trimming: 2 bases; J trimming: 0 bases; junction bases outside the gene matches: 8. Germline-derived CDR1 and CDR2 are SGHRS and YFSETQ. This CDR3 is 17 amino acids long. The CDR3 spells CASSLQGTEGSNQPQHF. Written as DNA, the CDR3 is TGCGCCAGCAGCTTACAGGGGACGGAGGGTAGCAATCAGCCCCAGCATTTT.

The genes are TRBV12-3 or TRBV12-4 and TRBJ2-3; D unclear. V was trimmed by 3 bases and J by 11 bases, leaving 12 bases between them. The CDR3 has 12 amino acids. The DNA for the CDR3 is TGTGCCAGCAGTTTCGGGTCCCTGGAGCAGTATTTT. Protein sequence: CASSFGSLEQYF.